This T cell receptor beta chain emerged from a study of blood T cell repertoires in COVID-19. This CDR3 is 14 amino acids long. Germline loops: CDR1 LGHNT, CDR2 FRNRAP. The trim removed 0 bases at V and 7 bases at J, leaving 6 bases unmatched. Sequenced by immunoSEQ multiplex PCR; TCRdb stores in-frame clones only, minus some. The sample consists of approximately 170,000 clones, approximately 82% of them appearing once. The TCR was taken from a woman in her 50s in a cohort exposed to, infected with or recovered from COVID-19 (not recorded which). The rearrangement uses TRBV12-5 and TRBJ2-7; the match to TRBD2 covers 7 bases. Material: PBMCs or T cells enriched from blood (not recorded which). CDR3 nucleotide sequence: TGTGCTAGTGGTTTGGTAAGCGGGGAGGGTGAGCAGTACTTC. This gives the protein CASGLVSGEGEQYF.